This T cell receptor beta chain emerged from a study of shared clonotypes between healthy human individuals. Broader study findings: Non-shared clonotypes were found to have lower generation probabilities than the clonotypes that were shared by all four of the sorted-subset donors. With several donors compared, 4.5% to 6.5% of naive CD4 clonotypes were shared.

The CDR3 consists of 10 residues. V lost 6 bases and J lost 4, with 2 bases in between. In germline, CDR1 is MNHEY, CDR2 SMNVEV (reference sequence). CD8 cells regarded as naive lacked CD45RO, were positively chosen for CCR7, and omitted terminally differentiated effector memory CD45RA+ cells. The study enrolled healthy HIV-negative adults without recent acute infections or vaccinations as donors. Assay used: immunoSEQ multiplex PCR; TCRdb lists only in-frame clones, some missing. The sample records approximately 600,000 clones, around 95% being singletons. As concerns this clone: Its cognate antigen is unknown.

The source of this sequence is a woman aged 30 to 39 in good health. Sequences were obtained from naive CD8+ T cells sorted from blood. V gene TRBV27 combines with J gene TRBJ2-3; no clear D. Here the CDR3 DNA reads TGTGCCAGCAGGGCAGATACGCAGTATTTT. Amino acids: CASRADTQYF.